These T cell receptor beta chains were read from a single sample in a study of T cell responses to AZD1222 COVID-19 vaccine. TCRdb's copy holds only in-frame clones and misses some; the assay was immunoSEQ multiplex PCR. The repertoire includes about 120,000 clones, around 93% of them detected once, and over 7.5% sits in the top ten. The material sequenced was peripheral blood, taken 28 days after the second AZD1222 dose. Every receptor here comes from an adult who received the AZD1222 COVID-19 vaccine. Each CDR3 is given with its conserved first and last residue. A D gene is named only where the DNA matches it firmly. Clone size is given for some rows only: seen once, a few or many times, or a class if the clone is expanded.

v_call: TRBV25-1; j_call: TRBJ2-2; d_call: TRBD1; clone_size: .; cdr3_nt: TGTGCCAGCAGAGGGACAGGGAGAAACACCGGGGAGCTGTTTTTT; cdr3_aa: CASRGTGRNTGELFF
v_call: TRBV7-9; j_call: TRBJ2-3; d_call: TRBD2; clone_size: .; cdr3_nt: TGTGCCAGCAGCTCCTGGACTAGCGGGGGGACCACAGATACGCAGTATTTT; cdr3_aa: CASSSWTSGGTTDTQYF
v_call: TRBV25-1; j_call: TRBJ1-5; d_call: TRBD1; clone_size: .; cdr3_nt: TGTGCCAGCAGTGAAGGACAGGGAGGCCAGCCCCAGCATTTT; cdr3_aa: CASSEGQGGQPQHF
v_call: TRBV2; j_call: TRBJ2-3; d_call: TRBD1; clone_size: .; cdr3_nt: TGTGCCAGCAGGAGACAGGGGGCCGATACGCAGTATTTT; cdr3_aa: CASRRQGADTQYF
v_call: TRBV28; j_call: TRBJ1-5; d_call: .; clone_size: once; cdr3_nt: TGTGCCAGCAGAATCACCCCTCAGCCCCAGCATTTT; cdr3_aa: CASRITPQPQHF
v_call: TRBV18; j_call: TRBJ1-1; d_call: TRBD1; clone_size: .; cdr3_nt: TGTGCCAGCTCCGAACAGACAGGGGGGTCTCCTGAAGCTTTCTTT; cdr3_aa: CASSEQTGGSPEAFF
v_call: TRBV28; j_call: TRBJ1-2; d_call: .; clone_size: .; cdr3_nt: TGTGCCAGCAGTGAGATTCCAAACTATGGCTACACCTTC; cdr3_aa: CASSEIPNYGYTF
v_call: TRBV11-2; j_call: TRBJ2-3; d_call: .; clone_size: .; cdr3_nt: TGTGCCAGCAGTTCCCCCTCATCCGGGGGAAGCACAGATACGCAGTATTTT; cdr3_aa: CASSSPSSGGSTDTQYF
v_call: TRBV12-2; j_call: TRBJ2-1; d_call: .; clone_size: few; cdr3_nt: TGTGCAAGTCGCTTAGCGGGAGGGAGCTCCTACAATGAGCAGTTCTTC; cdr3_aa: CASRLAGGSSYNEQFF
v_call: TRBV7-5; j_call: TRBJ2-3; d_call: .; clone_size: .; cdr3_nt: TGTGCCAGAAGCCGCGGGCAGTATTTT; cdr3_aa: CARSRGQYF
v_call: TRBV28; j_call: TRBJ1-5; d_call: .; clone_size: .; cdr3_nt: TGTGCCAGCAGTCCCCCAGGGTACCAGCCCCAGCATTTT; cdr3_aa: CASSPPGYQPQHF
v_call: TRBV28; j_call: TRBJ1-2; d_call: .; clone_size: .; cdr3_nt: TGTGCCAGCAGTTTGGAGGGCTGGTTAAGTGGCTACACCTTC; cdr3_aa: CASSLEGWLSGYTF
v_call: TRBV10-2; j_call: TRBJ2-1; d_call: TRBD2; clone_size: .; cdr3_nt: TGCGCCAGCAGTGAGGGAGCGGGGGTCTACAATGAGCAGTTCTTC; cdr3_aa: CASSEGAGVYNEQFF
v_call: TRBV7-9; j_call: TRBJ1-2; d_call: .; clone_size: .; cdr3_nt: TGTGCCAGCAGCGGGGGCTTGGCAGGGATAACTCATGGCTACACCTTC; cdr3_aa: CASSGGLAGITHGYTF
v_call: TRBV3-1/TRBV3-2; j_call: TRBJ1-1; d_call: .; clone_size: .; cdr3_nt: TGTGCCAGCAGCCCACGGCCAGTATCGTCTGAAGCTTTCTTT; cdr3_aa: CASSPRPVSSEAFF
v_call: TRBV5-4; j_call: TRBJ2-1; d_call: .; clone_size: .; cdr3_nt: TGTGCCAGCAGCTTGGTGGCGCACAATGAGCAGTTCTTC; cdr3_aa: CASSLVAHNEQFF
v_call: TRBV6-1; j_call: TRBJ2-3; d_call: TRBD1; clone_size: .; cdr3_nt: TGTGCCAGCAGTGACCGGACAGGGTGGGCAGATACGCAGTATTTT; cdr3_aa: CASSDRTGWADTQYF
v_call: TRBV5-4; j_call: TRBJ1-5; d_call: .; clone_size: .; cdr3_nt: TGTGCCAGCAGCTTCCCGGGGGCCCAATCCGTAAATCAGCCCCAGCATTTT; cdr3_aa: CASSFPGAQSVNQPQHF
v_call: TRBV6-5; j_call: TRBJ2-1; d_call: TRBD1; clone_size: once; cdr3_nt: TGTGCCAGCAGCCGACAGGGGGCCCGGGCGAATGAGCAGTTCTTC; cdr3_aa: CASSRQGARANEQFF
v_call: TRBV7-9; j_call: TRBJ1-2; d_call: TRBD1; clone_size: .; cdr3_nt: TGTGCCAGCAGCTTAGTACAGGGGCTTGGCTACACCTTC; cdr3_aa: CASSLVQGLGYTF
v_call: TRBV28; j_call: TRBJ2-7; d_call: .; clone_size: .; cdr3_nt: TGTGCCAGCAGCCCAGATCAGACCGCTTACGAGCAGTACTTC; cdr3_aa: CASSPDQTAYEQYF
v_call: TRBV6-5; j_call: TRBJ1-1; d_call: .; clone_size: once; cdr3_nt: TGTGCCACCGACCTAGGGGAGGTCACTGAAGCTTTCTTT; cdr3_aa: CATDLGEVTEAFF
v_call: TRBV19; j_call: TRBJ1-3; d_call: .; clone_size: .; cdr3_nt: TGTGCCAGTAGCCCTGGAAACACCATATATTTT; cdr3_aa: CASSPGNTIYF
v_call: TRBV24-1; j_call: TRBJ2-1; d_call: .; clone_size: .; cdr3_nt: TGTGCCACCAGTGACCGTACAGGGAGCTCCTACAATGAGCAGTTCTTC; cdr3_aa: CATSDRTGSSYNEQFF
v_call: TRBV28; j_call: TRBJ2-7; d_call: TRBD2; clone_size: .; cdr3_nt: TGTGCCAGCAGTTTCTTCCCGGGAGGAACCTACGAGCAGTACTTC; cdr3_aa: CASSFFPGGTYEQYF
v_call: TRBV7-2; j_call: TRBJ2-7; d_call: .; clone_size: .; cdr3_nt: TGTGCCAGCAGCTTAGCAGGGGCTCGTGAGCAGTACTTC; cdr3_aa: CASSLAGAREQYF
v_call: TRBV27; j_call: TRBJ1-2; d_call: .; clone_size: .; cdr3_nt: TGTGCCAGCAGTTTACGGGGGCTCCACGGCTACACCTTC; cdr3_aa: CASSLRGLHGYTF
v_call: TRBV30; j_call: TRBJ1-3; d_call: TRBD1; clone_size: .; cdr3_nt: TGTGCCTCCCCGACAGGGGTGAGCTCTGGAAACACCATATATTTT; cdr3_aa: CASPTGVSSGNTIYF
v_call: TRBV5-8; j_call: TRBJ1-2; d_call: TRBD1; clone_size: .; cdr3_nt: TGTGCCAGCAGCTGGGGGACAGGGGATGGCTACACCTTC; cdr3_aa: CASSWGTGDGYTF
v_call: TRBV4-2; j_call: TRBJ2-7; d_call: TRBD2; clone_size: .; cdr3_nt: TGTGCCAGCAGCCAAGATCTAGCGGGCTCCTACGAGCAGTACTTC; cdr3_aa: CASSQDLAGSYEQYF
v_call: TRBV28; j_call: TRBJ2-7; d_call: TRBD1; clone_size: .; cdr3_nt: TGTGCCAGCAGGCCGCCCCCCGGACAGGGACTGAGCTCCTACGAGCAGTACTTC; cdr3_aa: CASRPPPGQGLSSYEQYF
v_call: TRBV19; j_call: TRBJ1-5; d_call: .; clone_size: .; cdr3_nt: TGTGCCAGTAGTATCACCCTGAGGGGTAATCAGCCCCAGCATTTT; cdr3_aa: CASSITLRGNQPQHF
v_call: TRBV19; j_call: TRBJ1-5; d_call: .; clone_size: .; cdr3_nt: TGTGCCAGTAAGGACCATTTGGGGGGCTCGGCGCCCCAGCATTTT; cdr3_aa: CASKDHLGGSAPQHF
v_call: TRBV6-1; j_call: TRBJ1-5; d_call: TRBD1; clone_size: .; cdr3_nt: TGTGCCAGCAGTGGCTTACAGGGGGCCGGCAATCAGCCCCAGCATTTT; cdr3_aa: CASSGLQGAGNQPQHF
v_call: TRBV27; j_call: TRBJ2-7; d_call: TRBD2; clone_size: .; cdr3_nt: TGTGCCAGCTCGGGTTTGGCTAGCGGGGCGTCCTACGAGCAGTACTTC; cdr3_aa: CASSGLASGASYEQYF
v_call: TRBV5-1; j_call: TRBJ1-5; d_call: .; clone_size: .; cdr3_nt: TGCGCCAGCAGCTTTTCCGGGGGCGGCAATCAGCCCCAGCATTTT; cdr3_aa: CASSFSGGGNQPQHF
v_call: TRBV19; j_call: TRBJ1-5; d_call: .; clone_size: .; cdr3_nt: TGTGCCAGTAGTATAGATCTGAGGGGGGGGCTTGACAATCAGCCCCAGCATTTT; cdr3_aa: CASSIDLRGGLDNQPQHF
v_call: TRBV7-2; j_call: TRBJ2-3; d_call: .; clone_size: once; cdr3_nt: TGTGCCAGCGCTGGTGATTACACAGATACGCAGTATTTT; cdr3_aa: CASAGDYTDTQYF
v_call: TRBV4-1; j_call: TRBJ2-3; d_call: TRBD2; clone_size: .; cdr3_nt: TGCGCCAGCAGCCAAGGAGGATTTGCTGGGACTAGCGGTCGCACAGATACGCAGTATTTT; cdr3_aa: CASSQGGFAGTSGRTDTQYF
v_call: TRBV19; j_call: TRBJ1-5; d_call: .; clone_size: .; cdr3_nt: TGTGCCAGTAGTATATCGCGGCTCAATCAGCCCCAGCATTTT; cdr3_aa: CASSISRLNQPQHF
v_call: TRBV27; j_call: TRBJ1-4; d_call: TRBD1; clone_size: few; cdr3_nt: TGTGCCAGCAGCAAGGCTAAGGGGGCCGGTGCAACTAATGAAAAACTGTTTTTT; cdr3_aa: CASSKAKGAGATNEKLFF
v_call: TRBV28; j_call: TRBJ2-7; d_call: .; clone_size: .; cdr3_nt: TGTGCCAGCAGTTTAGGGTGGGGAAGCTACGAGCAGTACTTC; cdr3_aa: CASSLGWGSYEQYF
v_call: TRBV15; j_call: TRBJ1-3; d_call: .; clone_size: .; cdr3_nt: TGTGCCACCAGCAGACGAGTTACCGCTGGAAACACCATATATTTT; cdr3_aa: CATSRRVTAGNTIYF
v_call: TRBV7-7; j_call: TRBJ1-6; d_call: .; clone_size: .; cdr3_nt: TGTGCTAGCAGTAGACAGCAAAATTCACCCCTCCACTTT; cdr3_aa: CASSRQQNSPLHF
v_call: TRBV5-1; j_call: TRBJ1-4; d_call: .; clone_size: .; cdr3_nt: TGCGCCAGCAGCTTTGGTGGGGTTGAAGGAAAACTGTTTTTT; cdr3_aa: CASSFGGVEGKLFF
v_call: TRBV18; j_call: TRBJ1-1; d_call: TRBD1; clone_size: once; cdr3_nt: TGTGCCAGCTCATTTGACAGGGGGCAGACTGAAGCTTTCTTT; cdr3_aa: CASSFDRGQTEAFF
v_call: TRBV2; j_call: TRBJ2-2; d_call: TRBD1; clone_size: .; cdr3_nt: TGTGCCAGCAGTGAAGACCGACAGGGGGCCGGGACCGGGGAGCTGTTTTTT; cdr3_aa: CASSEDRQGAGTGELFF
v_call: TRBV28; j_call: TRBJ1-4; d_call: .; clone_size: .; cdr3_nt: TGTGCCAGCAGTCTAGGCGGGGGGTATAATGAAAAACTGTTTTTT; cdr3_aa: CASSLGGGYNEKLFF
v_call: TRBV11-3; j_call: TRBJ1-2; d_call: .; clone_size: .; cdr3_nt: TGTGCCAGCAGCTTAGACGGCTATGGCTACACCTTC; cdr3_aa: CASSLDGYGYTF
v_call: TRBV19; j_call: TRBJ1-1; d_call: .; clone_size: .; cdr3_nt: TGTGCCAGTAGTACGCCCTGGGGAAACACTGAAGCTTTCTTT; cdr3_aa: CASSTPWGNTEAFF
v_call: TRBV6-5; j_call: TRBJ1-5; d_call: .; clone_size: .; cdr3_nt: TGTGCCAGCAGACGAGGACAGCACAATCAGCCCCAGCATTTT; cdr3_aa: CASRRGQHNQPQHF
v_call: TRBV6-4; j_call: TRBJ2-7; d_call: TRBD1; clone_size: .; cdr3_nt: TGTGCCAGCAGCCCCCTACCGCCAGGGGGCCGAATCGAGCAGTACTTC; cdr3_aa: CASSPLPPGGRIEQYF
v_call: TRBV25-1; j_call: TRBJ2-7; d_call: .; clone_size: .; cdr3_nt: TGTGCCAGCAGTGGAGGTCAGGCCCGAAATGCCGACGAGCAGTACTTC; cdr3_aa: CASSGGQARNADEQYF
v_call: TRBV15; j_call: TRBJ1-1; d_call: TRBD1; clone_size: .; cdr3_nt: TGTGCCACCAGCAGATGGACAGGGTGGAACACTGAAGCTTTCTTT; cdr3_aa: CATSRWTGWNTEAFF
v_call: TRBV5-1; j_call: TRBJ1-1; d_call: .; clone_size: .; cdr3_nt: TGCGCCAGCAGCTTGGTTGTGGGACAGAACACTGAAGCTTTCTTT; cdr3_aa: CASSLVVGQNTEAFF